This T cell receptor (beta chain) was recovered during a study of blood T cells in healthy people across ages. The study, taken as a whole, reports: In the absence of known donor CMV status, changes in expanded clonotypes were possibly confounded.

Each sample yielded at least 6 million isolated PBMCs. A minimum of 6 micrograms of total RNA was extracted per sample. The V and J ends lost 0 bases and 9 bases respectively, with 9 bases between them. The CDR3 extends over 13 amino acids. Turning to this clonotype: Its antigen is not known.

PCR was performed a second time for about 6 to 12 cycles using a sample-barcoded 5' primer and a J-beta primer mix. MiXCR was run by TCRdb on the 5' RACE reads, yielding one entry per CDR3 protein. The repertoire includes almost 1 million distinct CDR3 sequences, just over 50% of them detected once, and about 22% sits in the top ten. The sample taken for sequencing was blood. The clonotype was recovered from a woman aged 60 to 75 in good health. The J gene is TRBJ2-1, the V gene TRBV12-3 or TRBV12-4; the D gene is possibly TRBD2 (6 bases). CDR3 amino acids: CASSLAQGGEQFF. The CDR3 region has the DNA TGTGCCAGCAGTTTAGCGCAGGGAGGTGAGCAGTTCTTC.